This T cell receptor beta chain appears in the sequencing data of a study of blood T cells in healthy people across ages. PCR was performed a second time for roughly 7 to 11 cycles using a sample-barcoded 5' primer and a J-beta primer mix. In TCRdb, the 5' RACE reads were re-called with MiXCR into one record per CDR3 protein. This table holds more than 1 million distinct CDR3 sequences, 35% to 55% found once. Trimming cost V 4 bases and J 0 bases; bases outside gene matches: 7. The CDR3 runs to 16 residues. The TCR comes from a woman aged 55-69 years in good health. This chain links TRBV12-3 or TRBV12-4 with TRBJ2-3; 7 bases map to TRBD2. Material for sequencing was blood. The CDR3 sequence: CASSYALAVSTDTQYF. The CDR3 nucleotides are TGTGCCAGCAGTTACGCGCTAGCGGTAAGCACAGATACGCAGTATTTT.